Presented here are 31 T cell receptor beta chains from one specimen sequenced in a study of identical twins. TCRdb analysed the 5' RACE reads with MiXCR anew, one entry per CDR3 protein. Of 500,000 or so distinct CDR3 sequences in the sample, 13% to 15% were seen once. Separately, the same data were catalogued under a study of yellow fever vaccine responses in identical twins.

Sequenced: CD4+ T cells sorted from blood. The receptors originated from a woman in her late teens or twenties in good health.

The gene calls are TRBV20-1 and TRBJ2-7; 7 positions agree with TRBD2. This CDR3 contains 14 residues. Germline values: CDR1 DFQATT, CDR2 SNEGSKA (reference sequence). After removal of 3 bases from V and 3 bases from J, the junction contained 8 bases not matched to a gene. CDR3 sequence: CSARALTSVYEQYF. DNA of the CDR3: TGCAGTGCTAGGGCCCTAACTAGCGTCTACGAGCAGTACTTC.

The V gene is TRBV7-3, the J gene TRBJ2-1, with D hard to call. The CDR3 extends over 15 amino acids. V was pared by 5 bases and J by 4 bases, with 15 bases between. Germline loops: CDR1 SGHTA, CDR2 FQGTGA. The CDR3 region has the DNA TGTGCCAGCAGCCCCGGTGCCGTCTTATACAATGAGCAGTTCTTC. This encodes CASSPGAVLYNEQFF.

The chain employs TRBV5-5 and TRBJ2-5; 10 nucleotides match TRBD1. J gave up 4 bases and V 1 base, and 13 bases lay outside the gene matches. The V gene's germline CDR1 is SGHKS and CDR2 YYEKEE (reference sequence). This CDR3 spans 18 amino acids. The CDR3 sequence is CASSLLVDRGQLIETQYF. The DNA for the CDR3 is TGTGCCAGCAGCTTGTTGGTCGACAGGGGGCAATTGATAGAGACCCAGTACTTC. The complete variable domain, with remaining parts taken from reference TRBV5-5 and TRBJ2-5, reads DAGVTQSPTHLIKTRGQQVTLRCSPISGHKSVSWYQQVLGQGPQFIFQYYEKEERGRGNFPDRFSARQFPNYSSELNVNALLLGDSALYLCASSLLVDRGQLIETQYFGPGTRLLVL.

This chain uses TRBV4-2 with TRBJ2-3, with 8 positions matching TRBD2. CDR1 is LGHNA, CDR2 YNFKEQ, per germline. The CDR3 length is 16 residues. The J segment lost 5 bases and the V segment lost 0 bases, leaving 7 bases of the junction unmatched. Written as DNA, the CDR3 is TGTGCCAGCAGCCAAGAAACAGCGGGAGTGAAAGATACGCAGTATTTT. Residues: CASSQETAGVKDTQYF.

V gene TRBV7-2 combines with J gene TRBJ1-1, with TRBD1 matching over 7 bases. The CDR3 is made up of 15 amino acids. CDR1 SGHTA and CDR2 FQGNSA come from the germline V gene. V lost 5 bases, J lost 0 bases, and 6 bases stayed unmatched. In DNA form, the CDR3 reads TGTGCCAGCAGCCTCTACAGGGGAATGAACACTGAAGCTTTCTTT. Translating gives CASSLYRGMNTEAFF.

The J gene is TRBJ2-3, the V gene TRBV20-1; the match to TRBD2 covers 10 bases. The germline V gene encodes CDR1 DFQATT and CDR2 SNEGSKA (reference sequence). The length of the CDR3 is 15 residues. V lost 2 bases, J lost 5 bases, and 7 bases stayed unmatched. This chain's CDR3 is CSARLPSGRKDTQYF. CDR3 coding DNA: TGCAGTGCTAGACTGCCTAGCGGGAGAAAAGATACGCAGTATTTT.

This clonotype was observed a handful of times. This chain connects TRBV27 to TRBJ2-5; D may be TRBD1 or TRBD2 (6 bases each). Germline-derived CDR1 and CDR2 are MNHEY and SMNVEV (reference sequence). The length of the CDR3 is 15 residues. V lost 4 bases, J lost 4 bases, and 16 bases lay in between. CDR3 sequence reads: CASSSAIGGSETQYF. CDR3 DNA sequence: TGTGCCAGCAGTTCCGCGATAGGGGGGTCAGAGACCCAGTACTTC.

This chain uses TRBV11-2 with TRBJ2-2, with D unclear. CDR1 is SGHAT, CDR2 FQNNGV, per germline. There are 15 residues in the CDR3. The V gene lost 0 bases and the J gene lost 4 bases, with 9 bases spanning the gap. The CDR3 loop reads CASSLELAGTGELFF. The CDR3, as DNA: TGTGCCAGCAGCTTAGAATTGGCAGGCACCGGGGAGCTGTTTTTT.

The rearrangement uses TRBV24-1 and TRBJ2-7; TRBD2 aligns across 11 bases. The V gene's germline CDR1 is KGHDR and CDR2 SFDVKD. The CDR3 length is 16 residues. V lost 1 base and J lost 1; bases outside the gene matches: 2. CDR3 sequence (DNA): TGTGCCACCAGTGATTTTGGGACTAGCGGATCCTACGAGCAGTACTTC. Translating gives CATSDFGTSGSYEQYF.

This clonotype was picked up many times. The chain links TRBV27 to TRBJ2-1; D is perhaps TRBD2 (6 bases). The CDR3 covers 13 residues. Trimming cost V 0 bases and J 8 bases, with 8 bases left between them. Germline V gene lookup returns CDR1 MNHEY and CDR2 SMNVEV (reference sequence). In nucleotides, the CDR3 is TGTGCCAGCAGTTTATCGTGGGGGGATGAGCAGTTCTTC. Encoded protein: CASSLSWGDEQFF.

The genes are TRBV15 and TRBJ2-5; TRBD2 aligns across 8 bases. CDR1 and CDR2 from the germline V gene are LNHNV and YYDKDF (reference sequence). The CDR3 length is 19 residues. J lost 0 bases, V lost 1 base, and 13 bases had no gene match. The CDR3 nucleotides read TGTGCCACCAGCAGAGGACAGCTCTTAGCGGGAAGGGACCAAGAGACCCAGTACTTC. Its translation is CATSRGQLLAGRDQETQYF.

This clonotype was picked up a small number of times. The chain joins TRBV7-2 to TRBJ2-1, with no clear D. With 5 bases removed from V and 0 bases from J, the gap between germline ends came to 17 bases. The length of the CDR3 is 17 residues. Germline CDR1 and CDR2: SGHTA and FQGNSA. CDR3 residues: CASSAHRGGISYNEQFF. The CDR3 DNA sequence: TGTGCCAGCAGCGCCCATCGCGGTGGCATCTCCTACAATGAGCAGTTCTTC.

This clonotype has ten or more counts. The J gene is TRBJ1-3, the V gene TRBV9; TRBD1 matches at 7 bases. Looked up from germline, CDR1 is SGDLS and CDR2 is YYNGEE. V trimming: 3 bases; J trimming: 0 bases; junction bases outside the gene matches: 3. This CDR3 is built from 15 residues. DNA of the CDR3: TGTGCCAGCAGCGAACAGGGGTACTCTGGAAACACCATATATTTT. This encodes CASSEQGYSGNTIYF. Based on the CDR3 plus reference TRBV9 and TRBJ1-3, the full variable domain is DSGVTQTPKHLITATGQRVTLRCSPRSGDLSVYWYQQSLDQGLQFLIQYYNGEERAKGNILERFSAQQFPDLHSELNLSSLELGDSALYFCASSEQGYSGNTIYFGEGSWLTVV.

This clonotype was observed many times. V usage is TRBV3-1 and J usage is TRBJ2-7; D is undetermined. Trimming removed 3 bases from V and 3 bases from J, with 9 bases in between. There are 13 residues in the CDR3. Germline assignment: CDR1 LGHDT and CDR2 YNNKEL (reference sequence). The CDR3, as DNA: TGTGCCAGCAGCCAGGCCAACAACTACGAGCAGTACTTC. Encoded protein: CASSQANNYEQYF.

The chain couples TRBV7-9 to TRBJ1-2; D not resolved. The CDR3 contains 10 residues. Trimming cost V 3 bases and J 7 bases, with 3 bases left between them. The germline V gene has CDR1 SEHNR and CDR2 FQNEAQ (reference sequence). The CDR3 region has the DNA TGTGCCAGCAGCTTCCGTGGCTACACCTTC. The encoded protein is CASSFRGYTF.

This sequence joins TRBV7-2 and TRBJ1-2; D is unresolved. This CDR3 region has 14 residues. CDR1 SGHTA and CDR2 FQGNSA come from the germline V gene. V was pared by 3 bases and J by 0 bases, with 8 bases between. The CDR3: CASSFTSPNYGYTF. As DNA, the CDR3 is TGTGCCAGCAGCTTTACATCCCCTAACTATGGCTACACCTTC. The entire variable domain, with the rest obtained from reference TRBV7-2 and TRBJ1-2, is as follows: GAGVSQSPSNKVTEKGKDVELRCDPISGHTALYWYRQSLGQGLEFLIYFQGNSAPDKSGLPSDRFSAERTGGSVSTLTIQRTQQEDSAVYLCASSFTSPNYGYTFGSGTRLTVV.

This clonotype was counted a few times. CDR3 bases: TGTGCCAGCTCACCATGGGGTCTAGCGGGGGCTCCGACCGATGAGCAGTTCTTC. Translating gives CASSPWGLAGAPTDEQFF. The V gene is TRBV18, the J gene TRBJ2-1; 10 nucleotides align to TRBD2. This CDR3 contains 18 residues. Germline V lookup: CDR1 KGHSH, CDR2 LQKENI. V lost 2 bases to trimming and J lost 8 bases; unmatched junction nucleotides: 15.

In its sample, this clonotype was seen a few times. The chain's CDR3 is CASSRRVGGLETQYF. As DNA, the CDR3 is TGTGCCAGCAGCCGTCGAGTCGGGGGGCTTGAGACCCAGTACTTC. This chain connects TRBV5-6 to TRBJ2-5, with D tentatively TRBD2 (7 bases). Germline V lookup: CDR1 SGHDT, CDR2 YYEEEE. Trimming left V 4 bases short and J 5 bases short, with 18 bases between. The CDR3 has 15 amino acids.

In DNA, the CDR3 is TGCGCCAGCAGCTTGGCCGCCAGGGGTGAGACCCAGTACTTC. It translates to CASSLAARGETQYF. The chain carries TRBV5-1 and TRBJ2-5; tentative D call: TRBD1 (6 bases). V lost 0 bases to trimming and J lost 5 bases, with 11 bases between them. Germline CDR1 reads SGHRS; CDR2 reads YFSETQ. The CDR3 covers 14 residues.

In this sample, this clonotype turned up a few times. This chain links TRBV12-3 or TRBV12-4 with TRBJ2-3, with D perhaps TRBD1 or TRBD2 (5 bases each). Deletions cut 6 bases from V and 5 bases from J, with 18 bases between. This CDR3 is built from 15 residues. As DNA, the CDR3 is TGTGCCAGCAGCAGAACCGGGACGCCTCGAGATACGCAGTATTTT. It specifies CASSRTGTPRDTQYF.

This clonotype was seen a few times. This sequence joins TRBV7-6 and TRBJ2-1, with D maybe TRBD2 (6 bases). V lost 1 base to trimming and J lost 6 bases, with 19 bases between them. The CDR3 runs 17 residues. Germline assignment: CDR1 SGHVS and CDR2 FNYEAQ. The chain's CDR3 is CASSLVPRPASVNEQFF. In DNA, the CDR3 is TGTGCCAGCAGCTTAGTACCTAGGCCCGCTAGCGTCAATGAGCAGTTCTTC.

The genes are TRBV27 and TRBJ2-5, with D possibly TRBD1 on 6 matching bases. This CDR3 contains 15 residues. Germline CDR1 is MNHEY and CDR2 is SMNVEV (reference sequence). The V and J ends lost 5 bases and 4 bases respectively, with 17 bases between them. CDR3 amino acids: CASSLQGTVLETQYF. CDR3 DNA sequence: TGTGCCAGCAGTCTCCAGGGGACGGTCTTAGAGACCCAGTACTTC.

This clonotype was seen more than once but under ten times. This sequence joins TRBV12-3 or TRBV12-4 and TRBJ2-7; D is unclear. The CDR3 sequence is 11 residues long. V lost 5 bases and J lost 3, with 5 bases in between. The chain's CDR3 is CASSIYYEQYF. The CDR3 DNA reads TGTGCCAGCAGTATCTACTACGAGCAGTACTTC.

The rearrangement joins TRBV6-1 to TRBJ2-6; 7 positions match TRBD1. This CDR3 has 17 amino acids. The germline V gene has CDR1 MNHNS and CDR2 SASEGT. V shed 6 bases and J 0 bases; nucleotides not matched to a gene: 8. CDR3 amino acids: CASSRRDRASGANVLTF. The CDR3 DNA reads as TGTGCCAGCAGCCGACGAGACAGGGCCTCTGGGGCCAACGTCCTGACTTTC.

About this clonotype: A read error may account for a junction end that differs from germline. This chain uses TRBV11-2 with TRBJ2-7, with 12 positions matching TRBD2. This CDR3 has 18 residues. Germline CDR1 reads SGHAT; CDR2 reads FQNNGV. The CDR3 nucleotides read TGTGCCGGCAGCGTCATGGTCACCGGCCTAGCGGGAGGGGAAGAGCAGTACTTC. Translation gives CAGSVMVTGLAGGEEQYF.

The sample holds many counts of this clonotype. The J gene is TRBJ2-1, the V gene TRBV30; D unresolved. The CDR3 spans 11 residues. Between the trimmed V and J ends, which lost 7 bases and 4 bases, there was a span of 8 bases. Per germline, CDR1 GTSNPN and CDR2 SVGIG (reference sequence). CDR3 sequence (DNA): TGTGCCTATACCGGGTACAATGAGCAGTTCTTC. It is translated as CAYTGYNEQFF.

This clonotype was counted a few times. The genes are TRBV13 and TRBJ2-6; 8 bases match TRBD1. J was trimmed by 4 bases and V by 3 bases; bases with no gene match: 5. Germline CDR1 PRHDT, CDR2 FYEKMQ (reference sequence). CDR3 size: 16 residues. The CDR3 reads CASSFQGARGANVLTF. For the CDR3, the DNA is TGTGCCAGCAGCTTCCAGGGGGCGAGGGGGGCCAACGTCCTGACTTTC.

This clonotype was detected many times. The chain is built from TRBV5-1 and TRBJ2-7; no reliable D call. The CDR3 runs to 13 residues. The germline gives CDR1 SGHRS, CDR2 YFSETQ. Trimming left V 0 bases short and J 3 bases short, with 7 bases between. CDR3 sequence (DNA): TGCGCCAGCAGCTTGGTGGCTGACTACGAGCAGTACTTC. Encoded protein: CASSLVADYEQYF.

In its sample, this clonotype was seen many times. The chain joins TRBV4-3 to TRBJ2-3; 7 bases fit TRBD2. The J segment lost 2 bases and the V segment lost 4 bases, leaving 6 bases of the junction unmatched. Germline CDR1 and CDR2: LGHNA and YSLEER. This CDR3 has 15 amino acids. DNA of the CDR3: TGCGCCAGCAGCCCCGATAGCGGGTCCACAGATACGCAGTATTTT. This sequence encodes CASSPDSGSTDTQYF.

This clonotype occurred a few times. This chain connects TRBV12-3 or TRBV12-4 to TRBJ2-2; weak D call: TRBD2 (5 bases). The CDR3 is 13 amino acids. The V gene lost 9 bases and the J gene lost 4 bases, with 12 bases spanning the gap. CDR3 in amino acids: CASRVGSTGELFF. In DNA form, the CDR3 reads TGTGCCAGTAGGGTTGGGAGCACCGGGGAGCTGTTTTTT.

The chain carries TRBV2 and TRBJ1-2; tentative D call: TRBD1 (6 bases). The CDR3 contains 14 residues. The germline CDR1 and CDR2 sequences are SNHLY and FYNNEI. Trimming stripped 5 bases from V and 2 bases from J, with 12 bases between. The CDR3 loop reads CASSQSTGNYGYTF. As DNA, the CDR3 is TGTGCCAGCAGTCAATCCACAGGGAACTATGGCTACACCTTC.